In this sample, the clone carrying this T cell receptor beta chain turned up a few times. This specimen comes from a study of OX40 agonist ivuxolimab in advanced cancers. Germline assignment: CDR1 SGHNT and CDR2 YYREEE (reference sequence). The CDR3 sequence is 16 residues long. Trimming removed 3 bases at V and 5 bases at J, with 20 bases between. Libraries were prepared by immunoSEQ multiplex PCR; TCRdb keeps only in-frame clonotypes and omits some of them. Among roughly 80,000 clones listed, roughly 80% were seen once. The sample in question was CD4+ or CD8+ T cells sorted from blood, obtained in a trial of the OX40 agonist ivuxolimab. The chain couples TRBV5-4 to TRBJ2-5, with D perhaps matching TRBD2 (7 bases). This TCR was sampled from an adult with an advanced solid tumor such as melanoma, head and neck, liver or kidney cancer. CDR3 DNA sequence: TGTGCCAGCAGCTCCCAAACTCCGGGGGGCCGGGAGACCCAGTACTTC. Its protein is CASSSQTPGGRETQYF.